Shown below are 19 T cell receptor beta chains from a single sample sequenced in a study of cytomegalovirus exposure and HLA in healthy donors. The PCR used 60 Vbeta and 13 Jbeta primers. The data were produced by immunoSEQ multiplex PCR, yet TCRdb's version contains in-frame clones alone and is incomplete. The sample includes around 170,000 clones, more than 70% of them seen just once. Material for sequencing was PBMCs. Receptors were obtained from a girl aged 10 to 17 in good health and CMV-seronegative.

The chain is built from TRBV9 and TRBJ2-7; weak D call: TRBD2 (5 bases). V was pared by 3 bases and J by 5 bases, with 15 bases between. The CDR3 spans 14 residues. Germline CDR1 reads SGDLS; CDR2 reads YYNGEE. This CDR3 is CASSAQTVRDEQYF. The DNA for the CDR3 is TGTGCCAGCAGCGCTCAGACCGTGAGGGACGAGCAGTACTTC.

The chain couples TRBV2 to TRBJ1-4, with 7 bases matching TRBD1. Germline V gene sequence: CDR1 SNHLY, CDR2 FYNNEI. V shed 7 bases and J 7 bases; nucleotides not matched to a gene: 12. This CDR3 has 15 amino acids. As DNA, the CDR3 is TGTGCCAGCATCCCTGACAGGGTCCGCTTTGAAAAACTGTTTTTT. Encoded protein: CASIPDRVRFEKLFF.

This clone was detected only a few times. The rearrangement links TRBV6-6 to TRBJ1-4; TRBD1 aligns across 9 bases. The CDR3 runs to 15 residues. Per the germline V gene, CDR1 is MNHNY and CDR2 is SVGAGI (reference sequence). The V and J ends lost 6 bases and 5 bases, in that order; junction bases with no gene match: 7. In DNA, the CDR3 is TGTGCCAGCAGGAAAGACAGGGGGGGAAATGAAAAACTGTTTTTT. It translates to CASRKDRGGNEKLFF.

The V call is TRBV29-1, the J call TRBJ1-2; D is uncertain. CDR1 and CDR2 (germline): SQVTM, ANQGSEA. The CDR3 sequence is 11 residues long. V was clipped by 4 bases and J by 7 bases, with 10 bases between them. Here the CDR3 DNA reads TGCAGCGTTGGGGCGCGGGGTGGCTACACCTTC. It translates to CSVGARGGYTF.

The chain carries TRBV19 and TRBJ2-7, with 10 bases lining up with TRBD1. Trimming at V came to 9 bases and at J to 2 bases, leaving 4 bases not matched to a gene. Germline V lookup: CDR1 LNHDA, CDR2 SQIVND (reference sequence). The CDR3 sequence is 13 residues long. In DNA form, the CDR3 reads TGTGCCAGCAGCGGGACAGGGGCCTACGAGCAGTACTTC. This translates into CASSGTGAYEQYF.

This chain links TRBV5-1 with TRBJ1-4; 7 positions match TRBD1. With 0 bases clipped from V and 7 bases from J, the junction kept 6 bases outside the gene matches. Germline V lookup: CDR1 SGHRS, CDR2 YFSETQ. The CDR3 totals 15 residues. The CDR3 DNA is TGCGCCAGCAGCTTGGGAGGGGGCCTGGGTGAAAAACTGTTTTTT. It encodes CASSLGGGLGEKLFF.

The V and J genes are TRBV7-9 and TRBJ1-5; no clear D gene. CDR1 is SEHNR, CDR2 FQNEAQ, per germline (reference sequence). The CDR3 length is 17 residues. The V end was cut by 0 bases, the J end by 0 bases, with 12 bases between. DNA for the CDR3: TGTGCCAGCAGCTTAGCGCGTGACTCGGATAGCAATCAGCCCCAGCATTTT. It codes for CASSLARDSDSNQPQHF. The full variable domain, rest sourced from reference TRBV7-9 and TRBJ1-5, is DTGVSQNPRHKITKRGQNVTFRCDPISEHNRLYWYRQTLGQGPEFLTYFQNEAQLEKSRLLSDRFSAERPKGSFSTLEIQRTEQGDSAMYLCASSLARDSDSNQPQHFGDGTRLSIL.

V is TRBV5-1 and J is TRBJ2-6; D might be TRBD1 (6 bases). The V end was cut by 5 bases, the J end by 2 bases, with 29 bases between. There are 21 residues in the CDR3. Looked up from germline, CDR1 is SGHRS and CDR2 is YFSETQ. DNA of the CDR3: TGCGCCAGCAGGAAACGGGACAAAGTTTTAATGGACATGCCTGGGGCCAACGTCCTGACTTTC. This translates into CASRKRDKVLMDMPGANVLTF. The full variable domain, its missing parts supplied by reference TRBV5-1 and TRBJ2-6, is KAGVTQTPRYLIKTRGQQVTLSCSPISGHRSVSWYQQTPGQGLQFLFEYFSETQRNKGNFPGRFSGRQFSNSRSEMNVSTLELGDSALYLCASRKRDKVLMDMPGANVLTFGAGSRLTVL.

This clone was seen a handful of times. The chain links TRBV6-5 to TRBJ1-5; D is undetermined. The CDR3 spans 14 residues. CDR1 and CDR2 from the germline V gene are MNHEY and SVGAGI. V was pared by 2 bases and J by 4 bases, with 9 bases between. The CDR3 DNA follows: TGTGCCAGCAGTTACGGGCCGATAAATCAGCCCCAGCATTTT. Translation gives CASSYGPINQPQHF.

Only a few counts were recorded for this clone. The gene calls are TRBV5-5 and TRBJ2-5, with a possible D match to TRBD1 (5 bases). Germline CDR1 SGHKS, CDR2 YYEKEE (reference sequence). Between the trimmed V and J ends, which lost 1 base and 4 bases, there was a span of 11 bases. CDR3 length: 14 residues. CDR3 sequence: CASSLLGRAETQYF. In nucleotides, the CDR3 is TGTGCCAGCAGCTTGTTAGGCAGGGCAGAGACCCAGTACTTC.

The CDR3 nucleotides are TGTGCCAGCAGTGAAGAGGGGACAGCCTTGTTAAATCAGCCCCAGCATTTT. This codes for CASSEEGTALLNQPQHF. V usage is TRBV6-1 and J usage is TRBJ1-5, with 7 bases lining up with TRBD1. Germline V lookup: CDR1 MNHNS, CDR2 SASEGT. The CDR3 consists of 17 residues. Losses at the gene ends were 1 base for V and 4 bases for J; bases not matched to a gene: 10.

The chain links TRBV27 to TRBJ1-2; no reliable D call. The CDR3 length is 12 residues. Trimming removed 6 bases from V and 5 bases from J, with 10 bases in between. Germline V gives CDR1 MNHEY, CDR2 SMNVEV (reference sequence). The CDR3 sequence: CASSDPTYGYTF. As DNA, the CDR3 is TGTGCCAGCAGCGACCCGACATATGGCTACACCTTC.

The chain is built from TRBV9 and TRBJ2-1, with 10 bases fitting TRBD2. J gave up 7 bases and V 4 bases, and 5 bases lay outside the gene matches. CDR3 size: 14 residues. The V gene's germline CDR1 is SGDLS and CDR2 YYNGEE. For the CDR3, the DNA is TGTGCCAGCAGCAACCTAGCGGGGGTTAATGAGCAGTTCTTC. Encoded protein: CASSNLAGVNEQFF.

This clone was found a few times. The chain employs TRBV12-5 and TRBJ1-6, with D tentatively TRBD1 (6 bases). V lost 6 bases, J lost 10 bases, and 16 bases lay in between. This CDR3 has 14 amino acids. From germline, CDR1 is LGHNT and CDR2 FRNRAP. The CDR3 nucleotides are TGTGCTAGTGGGCCCGAGAGGGGGTACTCACCCCTCCACTTT. Its protein is CASGPERGYSPLHF.

This chain joins TRBV6-4 and TRBJ1-5, with TRBD1 as a possible D gene (5 bases). The CDR3 contains 14 residues. V was trimmed by 5 bases and J by 7 bases, leaving 15 bases between them. The V gene's germline CDR1 is MRHNA and CDR2 SNTAGT. The CDR3 region is CASSPGGGSQPQHF. In nucleotides, the CDR3 is TGTGCCAGCAGTCCCGGGGGGGGTAGCCAGCCCCAGCATTTT.

This rearrangement joins TRBV5-6 to TRBJ1-6, with D possibly being TRBD1 (5 bases). V lost 4 bases, J lost 10 bases, and 24 bases lay in between. The length of the CDR3 is 17 residues. Germline values: CDR1 SGHDT, CDR2 YYEEEE. CDR3: CASSLGAGVGVGSPLHF. The CDR3, as DNA: TGTGCCAGCAGCCTTGGGGCTGGGGTGGGTGTGGGATCACCCCTCCACTTT.

V gene TRBV10-3 combines with J gene TRBJ1-3, with a possible D match to TRBD1 (5 bases). Germline CDR1 is ENHRY and CDR2 is SYGVKD. The V end lost 8 bases, the J end lost 0 bases, and 14 bases lay between the germline ends. This CDR3 comprises 15 residues. The DNA of the CDR3 is TGTGCCATCTTGGGGGACTGGAGCTCTGGAAACACCATATATTTT. It translates to CAILGDWSSGNTIYF.

The chain links TRBV18 to TRBJ1-1; TRBD1 aligns across 9 bases. Per germline, CDR1 KGHSH and CDR2 LQKENI. The CDR3 length is 14 residues. V lost 4 bases and J lost 3; bases outside the gene matches: 3. The CDR3 spells CASSRGQGDTEAFF. DNA of the CDR3: TGTGCCAGCTCACGGGGACAGGGAGACACTGAAGCTTTCTTT. Variable domain in full (rest from reference TRBV18 and TRBJ1-1): NAGVMQNPRHLVRRRGQEARLRCSPMKGHSHVYWYRQLPEEGLKFMVYLQKENIIDESGMPKERFSAEFPKEGPSILRIQQVVRGDSAAYFCASSRGQGDTEAFFGQGTRLTVV.

CDR3 amino acids: CASSLGGLNTEAFF. CDR3 nucleotides: TGTGCCAGCAGCTTAGGGGGTCTTAACACTGAAGCTTTCTTT. The genes are TRBV5-4 and TRBJ1-1; D may be TRBD1 (6 bases). Trimming left V 2 bases short and J 2 bases short, with 10 bases between. CDR3 length: 14 amino acids. Looked up from germline, CDR1 is SGHNT and CDR2 is YYREEE (reference sequence).